The table lists the clone carrying this T cell receptor beta chain with a count of one. These data come from a study of cytomegalovirus exposure and HLA in healthy donors. The CDR3 spans 14 residues. V shed 7 bases and J shed 7 bases, with 17 bases lying between them. CDR1 is MDHEN and CDR2 is SYDVKM in the germline V gene. The PCR ran on 60 Vbeta and 13 Jbeta primers. The assay was immunoSEQ multiplex PCR, and TCRdb's table has in-frame clones only and misses some. This sample has about 78,000 clones, with 55% to 85% found just once. The chain combines TRBV28 with TRBJ1-5, with a possible D match to TRBD1 (5 bases). The material sequenced was PBMCs. This sequence was found in a woman aged 40 to 50 in good health and CMV-seropositive. The CDR3 spells CASTPTGFYQPQHF. The CDR3 region has the DNA TGTGCCAGCACCCCCACAGGTTTTTACCAGCCCCAGCATTTT. Full variable domain (outside the CDR3, taken from reference TRBV28 and TRBJ1-5): DVKVTQSSRYLVKRTGEKVFLECVQDMDHENMFWYRQDPGLGLRLIYFSYDVKMKEKGDIPEGYSVSREKKERFSLILESASTNQTSMYLCASTPTGFYQPQHFGDGTRLSIL.